The 32 T cell receptor beta chains below were found in one sample sequenced in a study of blood T cell repertoires in COVID-19. Libraries were prepared by immunoSEQ multiplex PCR; TCRdb keeps only in-frame clonotypes and omits some of them. The sample carries about 64,000 clones, nearly 90% recorded once. Material for sequencing was peripheral blood. The receptors stem from a man between 65 and 85 years old with acute or convalescent COVID-19.

V is TRBV19 and J is TRBJ1-6, with D tentatively TRBD1 (6 bases). Germline CDR1 reads LNHDA; CDR2 reads SQIVND (reference sequence). V lost 3 bases to trimming and J lost 6 bases, with 12 bases between them. This CDR3 contains 15 residues. This chain's CDR3 is CASSIWTVSNSPLHF. Here the CDR3 DNA reads TGTGCCAGTAGTATCTGGACAGTGAGTAATTCACCCCTCCACTTT.

The chain recombines TRBV27 with TRBJ1-2; no clear D gene. The V end lost 3 bases, the J end lost 2 bases, and 13 bases lay between the germline ends. CDR1 MNHEY and CDR2 SMNVEV come from the germline V gene (reference sequence). This CDR3 spans 15 amino acids. CDR3 loop: CASSFLSAGNYGYTF. The CDR3 region has the DNA TGTGCCAGCAGTTTCCTGTCCGCAGGAAACTATGGCTACACCTTC.

The gene calls are TRBV11-2 and TRBJ1-5, with D hard to call. The V gene's germline CDR1 is SGHAT and CDR2 FQNNGV. The CDR3 consists of 15 residues. Trimming removed 5 bases from V and 3 bases from J, with 14 bases in between. CDR3 DNA: TGTGCCAGCAGCCCCGGCGAGACAATCAATCAGCCCCAGCATTTT. This translates into CASSPGETINQPQHF.

This sequence joins TRBV7-3 and TRBJ2-7; possible D gene TRBD1, 5 bases. This CDR3 contains 13 residues. Trimming pared 2 bases from V and 6 bases from J, leaving 11 bases between. The germline gives CDR1 SGHTA, CDR2 FQGTGA. CDR3 sequence: CASSLSGNGEQYF. CDR3 DNA: TGTGCCAGCAGCTTATCAGGGAATGGCGAGCAGTACTTC.

The CDR3 loop is CASSDRDRANVLTF. The CDR3 region has the DNA TGTGCCAGCAGTGATCGGGACAGGGCCAACGTCCTGACTTTC. The V gene is TRBV2, the J gene TRBJ2-6, with a possible D match to TRBD1 (6 bases). V lost 3 bases, J lost 5 bases, and 8 bases lay in between. The CDR3 is made up of 14 amino acids. In germline, CDR1 is SNHLY, CDR2 FYNNEI.

This chain joins TRBV18 and TRBJ1-5; TRBD1 might be the D (6 bases). Germline V CDR1 and CDR2: KGHSH, LQKENI. This CDR3 contains 14 residues. With 5 bases removed from V and 6 bases from J, the gap between germline ends came to 14 bases. The chain's CDR3 is CASSFKQGGQPQHF. The CDR3 nucleotides read TGTGCCAGCTCATTCAAACAAGGGGGTCAGCCCCAGCATTTT.

The chain carries TRBV5-1 and TRBJ2-2; no firm D call. V dropped 0 bases and J dropped 3 bases, with 6 bases sitting between them. This CDR3 has 14 amino acids. Germline loops: CDR1 SGHRS, CDR2 YFSETQ. CDR3 bases: TGCGCCAGCAGCTTGGTCCAGTACACCGGGGAGCTGTTTTTT. Amino acids: CASSLVQYTGELFF.

This sequence joins TRBV28 and TRBJ1-2; TRBD1 matches at 8 bases. The CDR3 is 15 amino acids. Germline CDR1 is MDHEN and CDR2 is SYDVKM. Germline trimming cut 3 bases from V and 7 bases from J; bases unmatched to any gene: 10. The CDR3 DNA follows: TGTGCCAGCAGTTTGCAGAACAGGGGGGATCGTGGCTACACCTTC. Translation: CASSLQNRGDRGYTF.

This chain joins TRBV5-1 and TRBJ1-1; tentatively, D is TRBD1 (5 bases). V lost 1 base, J lost 2 bases, and 9 bases lay in between. Germline V gene lookup returns CDR1 SGHRS and CDR2 YFSETQ. The CDR3 consists of 14 residues. CDR3: CASSLTDSNTEAFF. The CDR3 region has the DNA TGCGCCAGCAGCTTGACCGACAGCAACACTGAAGCTTTCTTT.

The CDR3 protein is CASMDRGKDEQYF. The CDR3 region has the DNA TGTGCCAGCATGGACAGGGGAAAAGACGAGCAGTACTTC. The rearrangement links TRBV27 to TRBJ2-7; 9 positions match TRBD1. Germline trimming cut 7 bases from V and 5 bases from J; bases unmatched to any gene: 6. The CDR3 covers 13 residues. From germline, CDR1 is MNHEY and CDR2 SMNVEV (reference sequence).

This sequence joins TRBV7-9 and TRBJ1-6; D may be TRBD1 (6 bases). V lost 1 base and J 14 bases, leaving 15 bases between the germline ends. The germline CDR1 and CDR2 sequences are SEHNR and FQNEAQ (reference sequence). This CDR3 region has 14 residues. The CDR3 spells CASSLGSTEGALHF. The CDR3 DNA follows: TGTGCCAGCAGCTTAGGGAGTACCGAGGGGGCCCTCCACTTT.

The chain couples TRBV4-1 to TRBJ2-1, with TRBD2 matching 12 bases. The CDR3 is made up of 15 amino acids. Germline V gives CDR1 MGHRA, CDR2 YSYEKL. V lost 4 bases to trimming and J lost 4 bases; unmatched junction nucleotides: 2. In DNA form, the CDR3 reads TGCGCCAGCAGCCCACTAGCGGGGGGTTACAATGAGCAGTTCTTC. It is translated as CASSPLAGGYNEQFF.

This clone was counted between two and nine times. This same CDR3 is encoded by further DNA sequences in the sample. V gene TRBV9 combines with J gene TRBJ2-7, with 12 bases that match TRBD1. This CDR3 has 15 residues. The germline gives CDR1 SGDLS, CDR2 YYNGEE. V lost 4 bases and J lost 3; bases outside the gene matches: 5. The CDR3 region is CASSSGTGGLYEQYF. The CDR3 DNA follows: TGTGCCAGCAGCTCAGGGACAGGGGGCCTCTACGAGCAGTACTTC.

This clone has more than one count but fewer than ten. The chain uses TRBV6-2 or TRBV6-3 and TRBJ1-3; no definite D call. Germline CDR1 MNHEY, CDR2 SVGEGT. The V gene lost 6 bases and the J gene lost 4 bases, with 13 bases spanning the gap. The CDR3 runs to 14 residues. The CDR3 nucleotides are TGTGCCAGCAGCGACGGGAGGAAAGGAAACACCATATATTTT. Amino acids: CASSDGRKGNTIYF.

The V and J genes are TRBV5-1 and TRBJ2-5, with 9 bases aligning to TRBD2. Germline V gene sequence: CDR1 SGHRS, CDR2 YFSETQ. Trimming removed 5 bases from V and 1 base from J; junction bases left unmatched: 9. The CDR3 covers 16 residues. In nucleotides, the CDR3 is TGCGCCAGCAGTGGCAGCGGGGGGTATCCCCAAGAGACCCAGTACTTC. Translating it yields CASSGSGGYPQETQYF.

This chain uses TRBV7-2 with TRBJ2-1, with 15 bases matching TRBD2. V lost 4 bases, J lost 6 bases, and 4 bases stayed unmatched. The length of the CDR3 is 16 residues. From germline, CDR1 is SGHTA and CDR2 FQGNSA. The CDR3 here is CASSWGLAGGSNEQFF. The CDR3 DNA reads as TGTGCCAGCAGCTGGGGACTAGCGGGGGGAAGCAATGAGCAGTTCTTC.

This clone was recorded a few times. The rearrangement links TRBV5-1 to TRBJ1-3; 9 nucleotides match TRBD1. Unmatched junction bases numbered 11, after V lost 3 bases and J lost 1 base. Germline CDR1 reads SGHRS; CDR2 reads YFSETQ. The CDR3 has 18 amino acids. CDR3 coding DNA: TGCGCCAGCAGCTGGTCCCGGGACAGGGCCTGTTCTGGAAACACCATATATTTT. Its protein product is CASSWSRDRACSGNTIYF.

This clone showed up just a few times. V usage is TRBV2 and J usage is TRBJ1-2, with D unclear. Germline assignment: CDR1 SNHLY and CDR2 FYNNEI. This CDR3 region has 12 residues. The ends were cut back, 2 bases at V and 4 bases at J, with 5 bases in the middle. This chain's CDR3 is CASSEWSYGYTF. Here the CDR3 DNA reads TGTGCCAGCAGTGAATGGAGCTATGGCTACACCTTC.

This chain joins TRBV18 and TRBJ1-5; D gene unclear. Trimming took off 4 bases at V and 7 bases at J, with 14 bases between the two ends. This CDR3 has 14 amino acids. Germline V gene data show CDR1 as KGHSH and CDR2 as LQKENI. CDR3 protein: CASSLSQSVQPQHF. As DNA, the CDR3 is TGTGCCAGCTCACTAAGTCAATCGGTGCAGCCCCAGCATTTT.

This clone was detected once. This chain joins TRBV18 and TRBJ1-4; tentatively, D is TRBD1 (6 bases). With 4 bases removed from V and 3 bases from J, the gap between germline ends came to 15 bases. CDR1 KGHSH and CDR2 LQKENI come from the germline V gene. This CDR3 region has 16 residues. The CDR3 spells CASSQTGIRANEKLFF. The CDR3, as DNA: TGTGCCAGCTCACAAACAGGGATCCGCGCTAATGAAAAACTGTTTTTT.

The chain has TRBV5-1 and TRBJ2-7; 14 nucleotides agree with TRBD2. CDR3 length: 16 amino acids. Germline assignment: CDR1 SGHRS and CDR2 YFSETQ. The V gene end was trimmed by 4 bases and the J gene end by 6 bases; junction bases not matched to a gene: 9. The DNA for the CDR3 is TGCGCCAGCAGCCCCGGGACTAGCGGGGGAGGAGGCGAGCAGTACTTC. This translates into CASSPGTSGGGGEQYF.

Details on this clone: Relative to the germline gene, one junction end is altered; a read error may explain this. This chain links TRBV6-8 with TRBJ2-2, with TRBD1 matching 10 bases. In germline, CDR1 is MNHGY, CDR2 SAAAGT. This CDR3 has 18 amino acids. The CDR3 sequence is CASSNVTGTGDQHRGAVF. CDR3 nucleotides: TGTGCCAGCAGCAACGTCACCGGGACAGGGGACCAACACCGGGGAGCTGTTTTT.

This chain links TRBV6-2 or TRBV6-3 with TRBJ2-5, with 12 bases aligning to TRBD2. Germline V gives CDR1 MNHEY, CDR2 SVGEGT. Trimming at V came to 4 bases and at J to 5 bases, leaving 8 bases not matched to a gene. This CDR3 is 16 amino acids long. Here the CDR3 DNA reads TGTGCCAGCAGTTCTAGCGGGGGGGCCCTTCAGGAGACCCAGTACTTC. Protein sequence: CASSSSGGALQETQYF.

The gene calls are TRBV13 and TRBJ2-3; D uncertain. Trimming stripped 5 bases from V and 2 bases from J, with 11 bases between. Germline CDR1 and CDR2: PRHDT and FYEKMQ (reference sequence). This CDR3 has 14 residues. The CDR3 sequence is CASSITLATDTQYF. The CDR3 DNA reads TGTGCCAGCAGCATTACCTTAGCCACAGATACGCAGTATTTT.

This chain joins TRBV11-2 and TRBJ2-7; D perhaps matches TRBD1 (5 bases). Trimming left V 1 base short and J 0 bases short, with 7 bases between. The CDR3 is 14 amino acids. Germline values: CDR1 SGHAT, CDR2 FQNNGV. This CDR3 is CASSLGTLSYEQYF. In DNA, the CDR3 is TGTGCCAGCAGCTTAGGGACACTCTCCTACGAGCAGTACTTC.

The rearrangement links TRBV28 to TRBJ1-2, with D possibly being TRBD1 (6 bases). The CDR3 consists of 14 residues. The germline V gene encodes CDR1 MDHEN and CDR2 SYDVKM. V was trimmed by 2 bases and J by 8 bases, leaving 15 bases between them. The CDR3, as DNA: TGTGCCAGCAGTTTAGGTCAGGGGCTAAGAGGCTACACCTTC. It translates to CASSLGQGLRGYTF.

Here the CDR3 reads CASSFTSGGANEQFF. The CDR3 coding sequence is TGTGCCAGCAGTTTCACTAGCGGGGGTGCCAATGAGCAGTTCTTC. The rearrangement uses TRBV6-5 and TRBJ2-1, with 11 bases lining up with TRBD2. In germline, CDR1 is MNHEY, CDR2 SVGAGI. J lost 6 bases, V lost 4 bases, and 5 bases had no gene match. CDR3 length: 15 amino acids.

J is TRBJ2-2 and V is TRBV30; TRBD1 aligns across 9 bases. V dropped 5 bases and J dropped 5; count of bases not matched to a gene: 9. Germline V gives CDR1 GTSNPN, CDR2 SVGIG (reference sequence). The CDR3 has 15 residues. The CDR3 sequence: CAWGPGQGWTGELFF. The CDR3 coding sequence is TGTGCCTGGGGACCGGGACAGGGATGGACCGGGGAGCTGTTTTTT.

The V gene is TRBV29-1, the J gene TRBJ2-3, with 7 positions matching TRBD2. Trimming at V came to 5 bases and at J to 1 base, leaving 9 bases not matched to a gene. The CDR3 has 15 residues. CDR1 SQVTM and CDR2 ANQGSEA come from the germline V gene. The CDR3 sequence is CSVLARAGGTDTQYF. CDR3 DNA: TGCAGCGTTTTAGCTCGGGCGGGGGGCACAGATACGCAGTATTTT.

This clone turned up a few times. This chain joins TRBV10-3 and TRBJ1-1; D gene uncertain. Germline CDR1 and CDR2: ENHRY and SYGVKD. CDR3 length: 13 residues. The V end was cut by 3 bases, the J end by 0 bases, with 5 bases between. In DNA form, the CDR3 reads TGTGCCATCAGTGACGTGTTGAACACTGAAGCTTTCTTT. Its translation: CAISDVLNTEAFF.

This chain connects TRBV10-3 to TRBJ2-7, with TRBD1 matching over 9 bases. Germline trimming cut 7 bases from V and 5 bases from J; bases unmatched to any gene: 12. This CDR3 comprises 15 residues. The germline CDR1 and CDR2 sequences are ENHRY and SYGVKD. The CDR3 loop is CAITRTGTGSDEQYF. DNA for the CDR3: TGTGCCATCACCCGGACCGGGACAGGGTCTGACGAGCAGTACTTC.

The chain employs TRBV29-1 and TRBJ1-1, with D hard to call. This CDR3 contains 12 residues. In germline, CDR1 is SQVTM, CDR2 ANQGSEA. Trimming stripped 6 bases from V and 1 base from J, with 9 bases between. The CDR3 region has the DNA TGCAGCGTCCTGACACAGAACACTGAAGCTTTCTTT. This sequence encodes CSVLTQNTEAFF.